This TCR beta chain was identified in a study of blood T cell repertoires in COVID-19. Study-level information: The samples span acute and convalescent COVID-19 from the United States, Italy and Spain. PBMCs, B-cell-depleted T cells, or T cells provided the cDNA or gDNA that made up the material.

Authors' data handling: Amplification of reference gene primers was used by the study to estimate nucleated cell counts. Using immunoSEQ multiplex PCR, the repertoire was profiled, and TCRdb retains in-frame clones only, with some absent. From that table come the V and J calls and clone size; the DNA was used to work out D and trimming. The sample shows about 76,000 clones, approximately 84% of them seen only once. Trimming removed 11 bases from V and 1 base from J; junction bases left unmatched: 3. Per germline, CDR1 KGHDR and CDR2 SFDVKD. The CDR3 has 13 residues. V usage is TRBV24-1 and J usage is TRBJ2-2; TRBD1 matches at 7 bases. The source material was peripheral blood. This TCR was recovered from a human donor in a cohort sampled during active COVID-19. For the CDR3, the DNA is TGTGCCAGCCGACAGGGGAACACCGGGGAGCTGTTTTTT. Its protein product is CASRQGNTGELFF.